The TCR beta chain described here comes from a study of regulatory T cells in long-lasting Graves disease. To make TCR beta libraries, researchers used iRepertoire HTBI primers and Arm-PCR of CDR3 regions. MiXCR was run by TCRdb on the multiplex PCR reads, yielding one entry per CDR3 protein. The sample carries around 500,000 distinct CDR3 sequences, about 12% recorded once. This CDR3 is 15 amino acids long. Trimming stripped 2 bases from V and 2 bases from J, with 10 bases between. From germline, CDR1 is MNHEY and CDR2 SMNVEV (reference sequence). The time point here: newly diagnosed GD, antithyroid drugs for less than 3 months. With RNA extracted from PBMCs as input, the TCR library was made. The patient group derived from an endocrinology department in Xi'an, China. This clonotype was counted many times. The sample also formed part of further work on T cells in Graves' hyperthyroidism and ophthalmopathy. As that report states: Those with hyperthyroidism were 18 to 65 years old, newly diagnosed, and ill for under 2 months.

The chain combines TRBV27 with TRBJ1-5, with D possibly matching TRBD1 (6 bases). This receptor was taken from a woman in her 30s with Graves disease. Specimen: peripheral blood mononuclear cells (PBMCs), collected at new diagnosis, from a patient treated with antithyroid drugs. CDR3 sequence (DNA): TGTGCCAGCAGTTTAAAGGGGGTAGGCAATCAGCCCCAGCATTTT. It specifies CASSLKGVGNQPQHF.